The next 29 T cell receptor beta chains were all read from a single sample in a study of cytomegalovirus exposure and HLA in healthy donors (dated by TCRdb to about 2017). The library was generated by the immunoSEQ multiplex PCR assay. The multiplex PCR relied on a mix of 60 forward primers for TCR Vbeta segments and 13 reverse primers for TCR Jbeta segments. The clones in this table, taken by TCRdb from immuneACCESS, are in-frame only. Not every clone is retained; where verified, under half of the shortfall comes from an unresolved V gene, and the cause of the rest is unknown. The sample has hundreds of thousands of clones on record, about 89% of them singletons. 1% of the sample lies in the top ten. Sequencing input: PBMCs. All receptors derive from a woman younger than 35 in good health and CMV-seronegative.

The rearrangement uses TRBV27 and TRBJ2-7; 11 bases match TRBD1. The CDR3 spans 16 residues. CDR1 is MNHEY, CDR2 SMNVEV, per germline (reference sequence). Germline trimming cut 4 bases from V and 4 bases from J; bases unmatched to any gene: 9. CDR3 coding DNA: TGTGCCAGCAGTTCCAACCCGGGACAGGGGGGTTACGAGCAGTACTTC. Protein sequence: CASSSNPGQGGYEQYF.

The genes are TRBV5-5 and TRBJ1-1; TRBD1 aligns across 10 bases. This CDR3 is built from 14 residues. CDR1 and CDR2 (germline): SGHKS, YYEKEE (reference sequence). V was pared by 4 bases and J by 11 bases, with 11 bases of the junction left unmatched. CDR3 protein: CASSQPGQGNEAFF. DNA of the CDR3: TGTGCCAGCAGCCAGCCGGGACAGGGGAACGAGGCTTTCTTT.

This rearrangement joins TRBV7-2 to TRBJ1-2; D unclear. This CDR3 is 14 amino acids long. From germline, CDR1 is SGHTA and CDR2 FQGNSA. V was clipped by 1 base and J by 1 base, with 7 bases between them. CDR3 coding DNA: TGTGCCAGCAGCTTAGTCCCTGTTAACTATGGCTACACCTTC. Translation: CASSLVPVNYGYTF.

This clone was seen once. The rearrangement joins TRBV9 to TRBJ2-7; 11 bases align to TRBD1. The CDR3 contains 15 residues. From germline, CDR1 is SGDLS and CDR2 YYNGEE. Trimming removed 3 bases from V and 2 bases from J; junction bases left unmatched: 4. The CDR3: CASSAWTGGPYEQYF. CDR3 nucleotides: TGTGCCAGCAGCGCCTGGACAGGGGGCCCCTACGAGCAGTACTTC.

The V gene is TRBV19, the J gene TRBJ1-2; 8 bases line up with TRBD1. From germline, CDR1 is LNHDA and CDR2 SQIVND (reference sequence). The CDR3 has 14 amino acids. Unmatched junction bases numbered 10, after V lost 6 bases and J lost 7 bases. The CDR3 nucleotides are TGTGCCAGTAGACTTGGACAGGGATCATTTGGCTACACCTTC. This gives the protein CASRLGQGSFGYTF.

This clone has only one observation. This sequence joins TRBV7-9 and TRBJ2-6, with D perhaps matching TRBD1 (6 bases). Germline V gene data show CDR1 as SEHNR and CDR2 as FQNEAQ (reference sequence). Trimming stripped 5 bases from V and 2 bases from J, with 10 bases between. This CDR3 contains 15 residues. The CDR3 spells CASSLQGTGANVLTF. DNA of the CDR3: TGTGCCAGCAGCCTACAGGGTACTGGGGCCAACGTCCTGACTTTC.

This chain connects TRBV7-3 to TRBJ1-2, with D uncertain. This CDR3 comprises 13 residues. Germline-derived CDR1 and CDR2 are SGHTA and FQGTGA. V was cut by 2 bases and J by 8 bases, with 12 bases left in between. In DNA, the CDR3 is TGTGCCAGCAGCTTAGATGGGAGATCGGGCTACACCTTC. Its translation is CASSLDGRSGYTF.

The chain uses TRBV5-1 and TRBJ1-2; 7 bases fit TRBD1. The germline V gene has CDR1 SGHRS and CDR2 YFSETQ. The CDR3 length is 13 residues. The V and J ends lost 0 bases and 6 bases, in that order; junction bases with no gene match: 2. The CDR3 reads CASSLEGGDGYTF. The CDR3 DNA is TGCGCCAGCAGCTTGGAAGGGGGCGATGGCTACACCTTC.

The chain joins TRBV6-5 to TRBJ2-7; D perhaps matches TRBD1 (5 bases). The CDR3 runs 15 residues. The ends were cut back, 0 bases at V and 7 bases at J, with 16 bases in the middle. Germline values: CDR1 MNHEY, CDR2 SVGAGI. CDR3 in DNA: TGTGCCAGCAGTTACTCAGAAGGGGCTGACGAGGAGCAGTACTTC. Translation: CASSYSEGADEEQYF.

CDR3 DNA sequence: TGTGCCAGCAGTGGACTAGCGGGTAGGAATGAGCAGTTCTTC. Its protein is CASSGLAGRNEQFF. The V gene is TRBV2, the J gene TRBJ2-1; TRBD2 agrees at 10 bases. J lost 7 bases, V lost 4 bases, and 4 bases had no gene match. The CDR3 consists of 14 residues. Germline-derived CDR1 and CDR2 are SNHLY and FYNNEI.

The J gene is TRBJ2-5, the V gene TRBV15, with a weak D call TRBD2 (6 bases). Germline-derived CDR1 and CDR2 are LNHNV and YYDKDF (reference sequence). V lost 5 bases and J lost 5, with 12 bases in between. CDR3 length: 13 residues. The CDR3 reads CATSRGFGETQYF. The CDR3 DNA reads TGTGCCACCAGCCGGGGGTTCGGGGAGACCCAGTACTTC.

The count of this clone is one. The J gene is TRBJ2-1, the V gene TRBV7-2, with TRBD1 identical over 8 bases. Germline CDR1 reads SGHTA; CDR2 reads FQGNSA. CDR3 length: 15 amino acids. V trimming: 7 bases; J trimming: 6 bases; junction bases outside the gene matches: 11. In nucleotides, the CDR3 is TGTGCCAGCACCACCGACAGGGGAATAAGCAATGAGCAGTTCTTC. It translates to CASTTDRGISNEQFF.

This clone came up once. The J gene is TRBJ2-7, the V gene TRBV5-1, with 9 bases fitting TRBD1. CDR1 SGHRS and CDR2 YFSETQ come from the germline V gene. The V and J ends lost 4 bases and 9 bases, in that order; junction bases with no gene match: 11. The CDR3 is 14 amino acids. The CDR3 protein is CASSPADRGRGQYF. As DNA, the CDR3 is TGCGCCAGCAGCCCCGCCGACAGGGGGAGAGGGCAGTACTTC.

This sequence joins TRBV19 and TRBJ1-5, with a possible D match to TRBD1 (5 bases). The V end was cut by 8 bases, the J end by 5 bases, with 19 bases between. CDR1 is LNHDA and CDR2 is SQIVND in the germline V gene (reference sequence). CDR3 length equals 15 residues. The CDR3 sequence is CASHSSGFGDQPQHF. Here the CDR3 DNA reads TGTGCCAGTCACTCCTCAGGGTTTGGCGATCAGCCCCAGCATTTT.

The chain links TRBV6-5 to TRBJ2-5, with D possibly matching TRBD2 (6 bases). Trimming pared 11 bases from V and 4 bases from J, leaving 11 bases between. The CDR3 is made up of 11 amino acids. CDR1 and CDR2 from the germline V gene are MNHEY and SVGAGI. The chain's CDR3 is CAGGKGETQYF. The CDR3 nucleotides are TGTGCCGGGGGGAAGGGAGAGACCCAGTACTTC.

This chain connects TRBV11-3 to TRBJ1-5, with D maybe TRBD1 (5 bases). Germline assignment: CDR1 SGHNT and CDR2 YENEEA. This CDR3 contains 14 residues. Trimming took 5 bases from V and 4 from J, leaving 12 bases between them. The CDR3 is CASSQGGGNQPQHF. The CDR3 DNA follows: TGTGCCAGCAGCCAGGGTGGTGGAAATCAGCCCCAGCATTTT.

CDR3 coding DNA: TGTGCCATCAGCGGACAGGCTAGCACAGATACGCAGTATTTT. It encodes CAISGQASTDTQYF. The chain joins TRBV10-3 to TRBJ2-3; 7 bases line up with TRBD1. The CDR3 has 14 residues. Germline trimming cut 6 bases from V and 0 bases from J; bases unmatched to any gene: 3. Per the germline V gene, CDR1 is ENHRY and CDR2 is SYGVKD.

The rearrangement links TRBV7-2 to TRBJ2-1, with D tentatively TRBD2 (6 bases). Germline V gene data show CDR1 as SGHTA and CDR2 as FQGNSA. V was trimmed by 4 bases and J by 0 bases, leaving 16 bases between them. The CDR3 runs to 17 residues. The CDR3 DNA follows: TGTGCCAGCAGCTGGGGGGTGGGCAGAAACTCCTACAATGAGCAGTTCTTC. It translates to CASSWGVGRNSYNEQFF.

This clone was picked up a small number of times. This chain joins TRBV29-1 and TRBJ2-7; 7 nucleotides agree with TRBD1. There are 13 residues in the CDR3. In germline, CDR1 is SQVTM, CDR2 ANQGSEA. Trimming cost V 6 bases and J 0 bases; bases outside gene matches: 5. CDR3 nucleotides: TGCAGCGTCGGACAGGAGAGCTCCTACGAGCAGTACTTC. Its protein product is CSVGQESSYEQYF.

As for this clone: A junction end diverges from the germline sequence, so it may reflect a read error. V is TRBV27 and J is TRBJ1-2; D gene unclear. Germline loops: CDR1 MNHEY, CDR2 SMNVEV (reference sequence). This CDR3 has 13 amino acids. CDR3 coding DNA: TGTGCCAGCAGTTTAGTGAATCAGGCCCGGCGCTCGTTC. It specifies CASSLVNQARRSF.

The rearrangement links TRBV4-1 to TRBJ1-4, with 8 bases that match TRBD1. V shed 0 bases, J shed 0 bases, and the junction held 6 bases outside the gene matches. Germline-derived CDR1 and CDR2 are MGHRA and YSYEKL. CDR3 size: 18 residues. The DNA for the CDR3 is TGCGCCAGCAGCCAAGAAAGGGACAGGTGGGCAACTAATGAAAAACTGTTTTTT. Amino acid sequence: CASSQERDRWATNEKLFF.

V is TRBV18 and J is TRBJ2-3, with 13 bases identical to TRBD2. The CDR3 consists of 18 residues. In germline, CDR1 is KGHSH, CDR2 LQKENI. After removal of 4 bases from V and 0 bases from J, the junction contained 7 bases not matched to a gene. In DNA form, the CDR3 reads TGTGCCAGCTCACAAGGACTAGCGGGGGCCTATAGCACAGATACGCAGTATTTT. Translating it yields CASSQGLAGAYSTDTQYF. The variable domain in full, completed from reference TRBV18 and TRBJ2-3, reads NAGVMQNPRHLVRRRGQEARLRCSPMKGHSHVYWYRQLPEEGLKFMVYLQKENIIDESGMPKERFSAEFPKEGPSILRIQQVVRGDSAAYFCASSQGLAGAYSTDTQYFGPGTRLTVL.

V usage is TRBV6-5 and J usage is TRBJ2-7; 7 bases match TRBD1. The CDR3 is 14 residues long. CDR1 and CDR2 (germline): MNHEY, SVGAGI. V lost 0 bases and J lost 3; bases outside the gene matches: 2. CDR3 loop: CASSYSGQVYEQYF. For the CDR3, the DNA is TGTGCCAGCAGTTACTCCGGACAGGTCTACGAGCAGTACTTC.

This clone appeared a few times. This sequence joins TRBV11-3 and TRBJ1-6, with TRBD1 identical over 12 bases. The CDR3 extends over 17 amino acids. CDR1 is SGHNT, CDR2 YENEEA, per germline. Losses at the gene ends were 0 bases for V and 9 bases for J; bases not matched to a gene: 6. CDR3 coding DNA: TGTGCCAGCAGCTTAGATTATCAGGGACAGGGGGCTTCACCCCTCCACTTT. Translating gives CASSLDYQGQGASPLHF.

The chain has TRBV5-6 and TRBJ1-5; D unclear. The CDR3 runs 16 residues. Germline CDR1 is SGHDT and CDR2 is YYEEEE. Trimming shortened V by 0 bases and J by 2 bases, and 12 bases separated the two germline ends. In DNA form, the CDR3 reads TGTGCCAGCAGCTTGGAGTCGGTTCAGGGCAATCAGCCCCAGCATTTT. Encoded protein: CASSLESVQGNQPQHF.

The chain couples TRBV7-2 to TRBJ2-7, with 10 bases lining up with TRBD2. Germline lookup yields CDR1 SGHTA and CDR2 FQGNSA. The CDR3 has 13 amino acids. Trimming removed 3 bases from V and 7 bases from J; junction bases left unmatched: 3. The CDR3 spells CASSLGLAQEQYF. The CDR3 DNA is TGTGCCAGCAGCTTGGGACTAGCGCAAGAGCAGTACTTC. Based on the CDR3 plus reference TRBV7-2 and TRBJ2-7, the full variable domain is GAGVSQSPSNKVTEKGKDVELRCDPISGHTALYWYRQSLGQGLEFLIYFQGNSAPDKSGLPSDRFSAERTGGSVSTLTIQRTQQEDSAVYLCASSLGLAQEQYFGPGTRLTVT.

This clone was recorded once. V gene TRBV4-1 combines with J gene TRBJ2-3; 9 bases line up with TRBD2. The V segment lost 0 bases and the J segment 2 bases; nucleotides outside the gene matches: 6. The germline CDR1 and CDR2 sequences are MGHRA and YSYEKL. This CDR3 comprises 17 residues. CDR3 protein: CASSQESSGGYTDTQYF. CDR3 sequence (DNA): TGCGCCAGCAGCCAAGAAAGTAGCGGGGGATACACAGATACGCAGTATTTT.

The V and J genes are TRBV2 and TRBJ2-1, with D possibly being TRBD2 (7 bases). There are 13 residues in the CDR3. Germline values: CDR1 SNHLY, CDR2 FYNNEI. The germline V and J ends were trimmed by 4 bases and 6 bases, with 10 bases remaining between them. The chain's CDR3 is CASSGGGPNEQFF. The CDR3 nucleotides are TGTGCCAGCAGTGGGGGGGGGCCCAATGAGCAGTTCTTC.

The chain joins TRBV2 to TRBJ2-1; 12 positions agree with TRBD1. CDR1 and CDR2 from the germline V gene are SNHLY and FYNNEI. V dropped 5 bases and J dropped 12; count of bases not matched to a gene: 11. The CDR3 runs 15 residues. CDR3 protein: CASSSIGTGGAGQFF. In DNA, the CDR3 is TGTGCCAGCAGTTCCATCGGGACAGGGGGCGCTGGGCAGTTCTTC.